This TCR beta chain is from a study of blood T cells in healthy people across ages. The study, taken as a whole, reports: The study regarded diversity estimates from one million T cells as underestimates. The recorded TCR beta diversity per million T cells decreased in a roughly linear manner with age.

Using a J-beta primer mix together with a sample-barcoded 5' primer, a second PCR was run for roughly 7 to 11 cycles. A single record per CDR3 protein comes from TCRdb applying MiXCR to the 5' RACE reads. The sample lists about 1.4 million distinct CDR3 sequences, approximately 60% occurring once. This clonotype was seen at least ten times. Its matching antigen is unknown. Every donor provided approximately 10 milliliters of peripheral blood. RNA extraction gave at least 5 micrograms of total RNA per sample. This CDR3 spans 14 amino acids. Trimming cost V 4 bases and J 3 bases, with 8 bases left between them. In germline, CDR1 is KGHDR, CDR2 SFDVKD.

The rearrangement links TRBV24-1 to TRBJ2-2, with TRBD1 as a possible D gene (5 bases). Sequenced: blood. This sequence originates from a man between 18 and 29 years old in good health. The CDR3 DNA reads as TGTGCCACCAGTGAGACAGCTGACACCGGGGAGCTGTTTTTT. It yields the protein CATSETADTGELFF.